This T cell receptor (beta chain) was sequenced during a study of cytomegalovirus exposure and HLA in healthy donors. Concerning this clone itself: Its antigen remains unidentified.

Vbeta (60) and Jbeta (13) primers were used in the PCR. Method: immunoSEQ multiplex PCR; TCRdb's copy keeps in-frame clones and lacks some. The sample yields 130,000 or so clones, approximately 72% seen once. Study outcomes and limitations: Later on, a genetic analysis was performed. It linked a missense variant in DCLRE1C with V- and J-gene trimming of TCR beta. Using a false discovery rate of 0.05, a later analysis showed that some 16,000 TCR beta sequences were associated with HLA alleles. A later look showed TCR association rates differing by HLA locus, highest for DRB1 and lowest for HLA-C.

Trimming removed 8 bases from V and 0 bases from J, with 11 bases in between. This CDR3 spans 13 amino acids. Germline CDR1 SGHKS, CDR2 YYEKEE (reference sequence). The origin of this receptor is a man in his late teens or twenties in good health and CMV-seronegative. The sequencing input was PBMCs. V and J are TRBV5-5 and TRBJ1-1; no definite D call. The CDR3 bases are TGTGCCAGTACTCCTGATTTGAACACTGAAGCTTTCTTT. This encodes CASTPDLNTEAFF. Drawing the rest from reference TRBV5-5 and TRBJ1-1, the complete variable domain is DAGVTQSPTHLIKTRGQQVTLRCSPISGHKSVSWYQQVLGQGPQFIFQYYEKEERGRGNFPDRFSARQFPNYSSELNVNALLLGDSALYLCASTPDLNTEAFFGQGTRLTVV.